The T cell receptor (beta chain) described here comes from a study of blood T cell repertoires in COVID-19. Background on the study: Sources were T cells, B-cell-depleted T cells, or PBMCs; the material itself was cDNA or gDNA.

Clones were sequenced by immunoSEQ multiplex PCR, and TCRdb holds only the in-frame ones, with some missing. This table holds some 110,000 clones, about three quarters found once. CDR1 is ENHRY and CDR2 is SYGVKD in the germline V gene. The CDR3 length is 14 residues. With 11 bases clipped from V and 0 bases from J, the junction kept 4 bases outside the gene matches. This receptor was identified in a man between 65 and 80 years old with acute or convalescent COVID-19. The sample comprised peripheral blood. The chain couples TRBV10-3 to TRBJ1-6; 7 bases are a match to TRBD1. CDR3 DNA: TGTGCCTCCAGGGACAGCTCCTATAATTCACCCCTCCACTTT. The encoded protein is CASRDSSYNSPLHF.